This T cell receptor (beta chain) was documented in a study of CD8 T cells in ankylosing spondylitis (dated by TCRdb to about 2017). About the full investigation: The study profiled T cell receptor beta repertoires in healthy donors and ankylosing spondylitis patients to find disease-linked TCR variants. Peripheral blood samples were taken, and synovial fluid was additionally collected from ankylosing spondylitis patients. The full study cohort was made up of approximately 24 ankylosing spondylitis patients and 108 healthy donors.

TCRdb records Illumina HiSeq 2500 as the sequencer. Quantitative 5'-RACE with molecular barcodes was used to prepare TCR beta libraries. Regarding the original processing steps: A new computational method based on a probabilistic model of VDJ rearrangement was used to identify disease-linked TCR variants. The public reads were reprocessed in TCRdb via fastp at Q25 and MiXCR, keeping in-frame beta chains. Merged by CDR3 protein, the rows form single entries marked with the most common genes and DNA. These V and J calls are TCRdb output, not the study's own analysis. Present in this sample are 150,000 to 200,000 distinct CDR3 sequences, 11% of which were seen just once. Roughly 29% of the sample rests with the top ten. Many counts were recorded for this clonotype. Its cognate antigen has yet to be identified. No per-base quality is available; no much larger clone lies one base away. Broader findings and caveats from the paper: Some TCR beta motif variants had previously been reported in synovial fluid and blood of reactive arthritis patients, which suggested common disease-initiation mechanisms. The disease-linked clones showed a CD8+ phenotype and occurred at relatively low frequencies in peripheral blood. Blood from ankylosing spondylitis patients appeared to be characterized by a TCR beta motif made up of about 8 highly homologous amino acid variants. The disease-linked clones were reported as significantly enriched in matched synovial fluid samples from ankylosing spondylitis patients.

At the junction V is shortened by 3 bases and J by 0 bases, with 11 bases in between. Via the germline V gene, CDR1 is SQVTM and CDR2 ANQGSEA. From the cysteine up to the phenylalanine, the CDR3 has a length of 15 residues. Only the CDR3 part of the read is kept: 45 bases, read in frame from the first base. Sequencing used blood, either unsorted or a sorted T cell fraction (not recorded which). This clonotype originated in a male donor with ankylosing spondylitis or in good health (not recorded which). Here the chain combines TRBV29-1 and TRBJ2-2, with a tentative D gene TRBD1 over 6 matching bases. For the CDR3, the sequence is CSVEVTGTNTGELFF. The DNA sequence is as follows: TGCAGCGTTGAGGTTACAGGGACGAACACCGGGGAGCTGTTTTTT.